A single T cell receptor (beta chain) is shown here with its context. Its target is not known. It was second doses at about 4 or about 12 weeks that were pooled. Here immunoSEQ multiplex PCR was the method, and the copy in TCRdb shows in-frame clones only, minus some. Among 150,000 to 160,000 clones listed, roughly 90% were seen once. The CDR3 consists of 16 residues. V was cut by 4 bases and J by 0 bases, with 15 bases left in between. CDR1 is LNHNV, CDR2 YYDKDF, per germline (reference sequence). The data were taken from a study of T cell responses to AZD1222 COVID-19 vaccine. Study-wide results and limits: Of spike-specific TCRs, nearly half reportedly target regions left unmutated in variants. Along spike, vaccine-associated CD4 TCRs were found throughout, with dominance at 160-218 and 743-854. Repertoires were sampled only after the peak T cell response.

Sequencing was performed on peripheral blood, taken 28 days after the second AZD1222 dose. The chain uses TRBV15 and TRBJ2-5; a possible D gene is TRBD2 (5 bases). The sequence was collected from an adult who received the AZD1222 COVID-19 vaccine. DNA for the CDR3: TGTGCCACCAGCAACCCTAGCTATAAGTACCAAGAGACCCAGTACTTC. It specifies CATSNPSYKYQETQYF.